A selection of T cell receptor beta chains follows, all from one sample in a study of CD8 T cells in ankylosing spondylitis. One entry per CDR3 protein results from TCRdb running MiXCR on the 5' RACE reads. The top ten clones hold 12% of a sample with about 140,000 distinct CDR3 sequences, about 7% of them seen once. Sample: blood, either unsorted or a sorted T cell fraction (not recorded which). Receptors originate from a female donor with ankylosing spondylitis or in good health (not recorded which). Each CDR3 is given with its conserved first and last residue. D genes are given only for firm matches. Sizes are listed as once, few or many counts, or a class when the clone is expanded.

j_gene: TRBJ1-2; v_gene: TRBV6-2/TRBV6-3; abundance: few; d_gene: .; CDR3nt: TGTGCCAGCAGTTACTCTGACACAACTAACTATGGCTACACCTTC; CDR3aa: CASSYSDTTNYGYTF
j_gene: TRBJ1-2; v_gene: TRBV9; abundance: many; d_gene: .; CDR3nt: TGTGCCAGCAGCGTAGGGTTAGGGATAACAAACTATGGCTACACCTTC; CDR3aa: CASSVGLGITNYGYTF
j_gene: TRBJ1-1; v_gene: TRBV12-3/TRBV12-4; abundance: many; d_gene: .; CDR3nt: TGTGCCAGCAGTTTAAGGAGGGGCACTGAAGCTTTCTTT; CDR3aa: CASSLRRGTEAFF
j_gene: TRBJ1-6; v_gene: TRBV5-5; abundance: many; d_gene: TRBD1; CDR3nt: TGTGCCAGCAGCTCTTGGACAGGAAATTCACCCCTCCACTTT; CDR3aa: CASSSWTGNSPLHF
j_gene: TRBJ2-7; v_gene: TRBV7-2; abundance: many; d_gene: TRBD2; CDR3nt: TGTGCCAGCAGCTTAGAGTCTAGCGGGGCCTACGAGCAGTACTTC; CDR3aa: CASSLESSGAYEQYF
j_gene: TRBJ1-4; v_gene: TRBV4-2; abundance: many; d_gene: TRBD1; CDR3nt: TGTGCCAGCAGCCAAGGGCCGGCAGGGGGTGAAAAACTGTTTTTT; CDR3aa: CASSQGPAGGEKLFF
j_gene: TRBJ2-1; v_gene: TRBV12-3/TRBV12-4; abundance: many; d_gene: TRBD1; CDR3nt: TGTGCCAGCAGTCAGGACAGGGTTTCCTCCAATGAGCAGTTCTTC; CDR3aa: CASSQDRVSSNEQFF
j_gene: TRBJ1-2; v_gene: TRBV6-1; abundance: many; d_gene: TRBD1; CDR3nt: TGTGCCAGCAGCTGGGACAGGGGAAACTATGGCTACACCTTC; CDR3aa: CASSWDRGNYGYTF
j_gene: TRBJ2-7; v_gene: TRBV2; abundance: many; d_gene: .; CDR3nt: TGTGCCAGCAATACGGATCTCAGACCTTACGAGCAGTACTTC; CDR3aa: CASNTDLRPYEQYF
j_gene: TRBJ1-1; v_gene: TRBV20-1; abundance: many; d_gene: .; CDR3nt: TGCAGTGCTAGAGATTTCAGGGCCCGTGAGGCTGAAGCTTTCTTT; CDR3aa: CSARDFRAREAEAFF
j_gene: TRBJ1-3; v_gene: TRBV20-1; abundance: many; d_gene: .; CDR3nt: TGCAGTGCTAGTAGTAGCCCGGTTTCTGGAAACACCATATATTTT; CDR3aa: CSASSSPVSGNTIYF
j_gene: TRBJ1-2; v_gene: TRBV5-1; abundance: many; d_gene: .; CDR3nt: TGCGCCAGCAGCTTGGAAGTTATCTATGGCTACACCTTC; CDR3aa: CASSLEVIYGYTF
j_gene: TRBJ2-2; v_gene: TRBV6-1; abundance: many; d_gene: .; CDR3nt: TGTGCCAGCAGGAGGACTGGGTTAGTCACCGGGGAGCTGTTTTTT; CDR3aa: CASRRTGLVTGELFF
j_gene: TRBJ2-3; v_gene: TRBV5-1; abundance: many; d_gene: TRBD1; CDR3nt: TGCGCCAGCAGCATGATACTAGGGACAGGATCAGATACGCAGTATTTT; CDR3aa: CASSMILGTGSDTQYF